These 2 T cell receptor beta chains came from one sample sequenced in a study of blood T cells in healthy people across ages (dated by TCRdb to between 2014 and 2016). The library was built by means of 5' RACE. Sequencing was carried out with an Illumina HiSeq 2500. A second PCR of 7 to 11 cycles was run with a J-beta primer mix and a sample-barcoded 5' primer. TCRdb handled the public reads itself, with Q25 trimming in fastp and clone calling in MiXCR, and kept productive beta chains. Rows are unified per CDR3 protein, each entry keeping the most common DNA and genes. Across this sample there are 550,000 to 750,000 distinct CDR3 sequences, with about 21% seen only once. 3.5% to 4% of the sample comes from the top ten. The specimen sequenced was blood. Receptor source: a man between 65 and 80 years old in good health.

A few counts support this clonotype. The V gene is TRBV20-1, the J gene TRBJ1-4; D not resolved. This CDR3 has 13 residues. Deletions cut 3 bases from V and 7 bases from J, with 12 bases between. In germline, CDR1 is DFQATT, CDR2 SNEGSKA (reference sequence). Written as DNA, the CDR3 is TGCAGTGCTAGGCCTGACTTGGCTGAAAAACTGTTTTTT. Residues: CSARPDLAEKLFF.

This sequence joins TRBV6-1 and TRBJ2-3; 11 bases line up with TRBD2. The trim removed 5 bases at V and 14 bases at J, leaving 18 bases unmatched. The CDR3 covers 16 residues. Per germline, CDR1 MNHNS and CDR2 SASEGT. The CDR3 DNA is TGTGCCAGCAGTCCTGCCGGGACTAGCGGAGCACAGATAACGTATTTT. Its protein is CASSPAGTSGAQITYF.